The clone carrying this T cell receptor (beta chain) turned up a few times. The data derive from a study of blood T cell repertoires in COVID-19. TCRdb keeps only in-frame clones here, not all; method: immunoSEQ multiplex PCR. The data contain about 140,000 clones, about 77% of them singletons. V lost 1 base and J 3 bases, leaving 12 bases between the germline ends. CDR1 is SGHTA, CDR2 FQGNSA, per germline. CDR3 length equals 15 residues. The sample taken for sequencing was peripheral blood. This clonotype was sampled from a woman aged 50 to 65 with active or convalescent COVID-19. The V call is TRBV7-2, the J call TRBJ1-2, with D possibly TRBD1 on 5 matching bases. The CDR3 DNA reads TGTGCCAGCAGCTTAGTTCTGGGGCCGGACTATGGCTACACCTTC. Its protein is CASSLVLGPDYGYTF.